A selection of T cell receptor beta chains follows, all from one sample in a study of T cells after yellow fever vaccination. TCRdb recomputed calls from the 5' RACE reads with MiXCR, one row per CDR3 protein. The sample records 65,000 to 90,000 distinct CDR3 sequences, roughly 14% being singletons. The source material was CD8+ T cells not binding an NS4B(214-222) dextramer, sorted from PBMCs, sampled roughly 20 days after the first yellow fever vaccination. Every receptor here comes from a man aged 18-30 years who received the YFV17D yellow fever vaccine. CDR3s include the opening cysteine and the closing phenylalanine or tryptophan. Each record gives: CDR3 DNA, CDR3 protein, clone size, D gene, J gene, V gene. D genes are given only for firm matches. Part of the rows lack a size; the others show once, few, many or a class for expanded clones.

TGTGCCAGCACTAATGCAGCCGGGACTAGCGGCACAGATACGCAGTATTTT CASTNAAGTSGTDTQYF few TRBD2 TRBJ2-3 TRBV9
TGCGCCAGCAGCCAAGGCATCTACAATGAGCAGTTCTTC CASSQGIYNEQFF few NA TRBJ2-1 TRBV4-1
TGTGCCTCCCATTGGGGTCACCGTGTTGGCTACAATGAGCAGTTCTTC CASHWGHRVGYNEQFF NA NA TRBJ2-1 TRBV19
TGTGCCATCAGTCCCGGGACGGGGAACATTCAGTACTTC CAISPGTGNIQYF few NA TRBJ2-4 TRBV10-3
TGTGCCAGCAGCTTAACCCCCTCGGGTGAGCAGTTCTTC CASSLTPSGEQFF few NA TRBJ2-1 TRBV7-2
TGTGCCACCAGCAGAGATCCAGGGGTGACTGAAGCTTTCTTT CATSRDPGVTEAFF NA NA TRBJ1-1 TRBV15
TGTGCCAGCAGCGGGGACAGGGGAAACACCATATATTTT CASSGDRGNTIYF NA TRBD1 TRBJ1-3 TRBV5-5
TGTGCCAGCAGCGTAGGGCAGGGCGCCTACGAGCAGTACTTC CASSVGQGAYEQYF many NA TRBJ2-7 TRBV9
TGTGCCAGCAGGTCGGACTACAACAATGAGCAGTTCTTC CASRSDYNNEQFF NA NA TRBJ2-1 TRBV6-1
TGTGCCAGCAGTCCAGGCTTAGCGGGGGAAAGCACAGATACGCAGTATTTT CASSPGLAGESTDTQYF few TRBD2 TRBJ2-3 TRBV12-3/TRBV12-4
TGTGCCAGCAGTGACATCACCCGCTACGGCTACACCTTC CASSDITRYGYTF few NA TRBJ1-2 TRBV6-2/TRBV6-3
TGTGCCAGCAGCGGGACTGTGGCTGAAGCTTTCTTT CASSGTVAEAFF NA NA TRBJ1-1 TRBV13
TGTGCCAGCAGTTATTCTCTAGCGGGGGATACCTACAATGAGCAGTTCTTC CASSYSLAGDTYNEQFF few TRBD2 TRBJ2-1 TRBV6-2/TRBV6-3
TGTGCCACCAGTGACCCCGACAGGGTGAATTCACCCCTCCACTTT CATSDPDRVNSPLHF few TRBD1 TRBJ1-6 TRBV24-1
TGTGCCAGCAGTTACATTGCGGGGGGGCTGGATGAGCAGTTCTTC CASSYIAGGLDEQFF few TRBD2 TRBJ2-1 TRBV6-2/TRBV6-3
TGTGCCAGCAGACACCGGACTAGCGGGGGGTTGGAGACCCAGTACTTC CASRHRTSGGLETQYF few TRBD2 TRBJ2-5 TRBV5-5
TGCGCCAGCAGCTCCCATCAGGGGAACACTGAAGCTTTCTTT CASSSHQGNTEAFF NA NA TRBJ1-1 TRBV4-1
TGTGCCAGCAGCTTAGGGTCTAGCGCTTACCAAGAGACCCAGTACTTC CASSLGSSAYQETQYF NA NA TRBJ2-5 TRBV11-2
TGCGCCAGCAGCCAATCCAGTGAGAACACCGGGGAGCTGTTTTTT CASSQSSENTGELFF few NA TRBJ2-2 TRBV4-1
TGTGCCAGCAGCTATAAGGGACAGGGCCCTAACTATGGCTACACCTTC CASSYKGQGPNYGYTF few TRBD1 TRBJ1-2 TRBV12-3/TRBV12-4
TGCGCCAGCAGCCAAGATGAAGGGACGGCATACAATGAGCAGTTCTTC CASSQDEGTAYNEQFF many NA TRBJ2-1 TRBV4-3
TGCAGCGTTGAAGGGGCAGGGCAACTAGGCTACACCTTC CSVEGAGQLGYTF NA NA TRBJ1-2 TRBV29-1
TGTGCCAGCAGCGTTATAGGGGGAGGCACAGATACGCAGTATTTT CASSVIGGGTDTQYF NA NA TRBJ2-3 TRBV7-3
TGTGCCAGCAGCTACAGGTTATCCTACGAGCAGTACTTC CASSYRLSYEQYF few NA TRBJ2-7 TRBV7-4
TGTGCCAGCAGCCCCACGGACGAGGGTGGCTACACCTTC CASSPTDEGGYTF NA NA TRBJ1-2 TRBV6-1
TGTGCCTGGGCGGACAGGCCTAGCACAGATACGCAGTATTTT CAWADRPSTDTQYF few TRBD1 TRBJ2-3 TRBV30
TGTGCCAGCAGTGAAGGGCCGACTGGGAATTGGGATGAGCAGTTCTTC CASSEGPTGNWDEQFF NA NA TRBJ2-1 TRBV2
TGTGCCAGCAGCCTCAGGGTCGGGACAGGCTCCTACAATGAGCAGTTCTTC CASSLRVGTGSYNEQFF NA TRBD1 TRBJ2-1 TRBV5-6
TGCAGTGCTAGCGAAGGAAGCTATGGCTACACCTTC CSASEGSYGYTF NA NA TRBJ1-2 TRBV20-1
TGTGCCAGCAGTTACTCGACCCTCCCCGGGGGACACTACAATGAGCAGTTCTTC CASSYSTLPGGHYNEQFF few NA TRBJ2-1 TRBV6-5
TGCGCCAGCAGCCCAATCGGGGGGCGCAGCGAGCAGTACTTC CASSPIGGRSEQYF NA NA TRBJ2-7 TRBV4-3
TGTGCCAGCAGTTTAGGACCGAACACTGAAGCTTTCTTT CASSLGPNTEAFF medium-sized NA TRBJ1-1 TRBV12-3/TRBV12-4
TGTGCCAGCTCGGATTCAACTAATGAAAAACTGTTTTTT CASSDSTNEKLFF few NA TRBJ1-4 TRBV9
TGCGCCAGCAGCCAACCCTGGGCCGGGTCAGATACGCAGTATTTT CASSQPWAGSDTQYF NA NA TRBJ2-3 TRBV4-1
TGTGCCAGCAGTTACTCACGGGACATAGAGGAAGCTTTCTTT CASSYSRDIEEAFF few NA TRBJ1-1 TRBV6-5
TGTGCCAGCAGCAACACCGGGGAGCTGTTTTTT CASSNTGELFF NA NA TRBJ2-2 TRBV7-3
TGTGCCAGCAGTTGGGCAGGGAAGGCGGATGGCTACACCTTC CASSWAGKADGYTF NA NA TRBJ1-2 TRBV6-2/TRBV6-3
TGTGCCAGTAGTATTGGGGCCCTGAACACTGAAGCTTTCTTT CASSIGALNTEAFF NA NA TRBJ1-1 TRBV19
TGTGCCAGCAGCTTGAAACGACTCCTTTATAATTCACCCCTCCACTTT CASSLKRLLYNSPLHF few NA TRBJ1-6 TRBV5-6
TGCGCCAGCAGCCACCATTTACCGGGACAGGGGACGTACGAGCAGTACTTC CASSHHLPGQGTYEQYF NA TRBD1 TRBJ2-7 TRBV4-1
TGCGCCAGCAGCCAAGTTAGGGGGGAATGGAGAGAGACCCAGTACTTC CASSQVRGEWRETQYF NA NA TRBJ2-5 TRBV4-3
TGTGCCACCAGCAGAGATCGGGCAGGGGGTCGACAACTGTTTTTT CATSRDRAGGRQLFF few TRBD1 TRBJ1-4 TRBV15
TGTGCCAGCAGTTTATTAGGACTAGCGGGGGATCCCCATGAGCAGTTCTTC CASSLLGLAGDPHEQFF many TRBD2 TRBJ2-1 TRBV27
TGTGCCAGCAGCTTAGGAGGGGGCTTCACTGAAGCTTTCTTT CASSLGGGFTEAFF NA TRBD1 TRBJ1-1 TRBV7-9
TGTGCCAGCAGTTCCTTTAGGGGGGGGGGGTACAATGAGCAGTTCTTC CASSSFRGGGYNEQFF NA NA TRBJ2-1 TRBV6-2/TRBV6-3
TGCAGCGTTGACATAACCCCGGGACAGGGGTATGGCTACACCTTC CSVDITPGQGYGYTF few TRBD1 TRBJ1-2 TRBV29-1
TGTGCCAGCAGCTTCAACACTGAAGCTTTCTTT CASSFNTEAFF NA NA TRBJ1-1 TRBV12-3/TRBV12-4
TGTGCCAGCAATCTAGCGGGACTTACCTACGAGCAGTACTTC CASNLAGLTYEQYF few TRBD2 TRBJ2-7 TRBV6-1
TGTGCCAGCAGTTACGTTCCTCATAGCGGGGGGGCTGCAGATACGCAGTATTTT CASSYVPHSGGAADTQYF NA TRBD2 TRBJ2-3 TRBV6-5